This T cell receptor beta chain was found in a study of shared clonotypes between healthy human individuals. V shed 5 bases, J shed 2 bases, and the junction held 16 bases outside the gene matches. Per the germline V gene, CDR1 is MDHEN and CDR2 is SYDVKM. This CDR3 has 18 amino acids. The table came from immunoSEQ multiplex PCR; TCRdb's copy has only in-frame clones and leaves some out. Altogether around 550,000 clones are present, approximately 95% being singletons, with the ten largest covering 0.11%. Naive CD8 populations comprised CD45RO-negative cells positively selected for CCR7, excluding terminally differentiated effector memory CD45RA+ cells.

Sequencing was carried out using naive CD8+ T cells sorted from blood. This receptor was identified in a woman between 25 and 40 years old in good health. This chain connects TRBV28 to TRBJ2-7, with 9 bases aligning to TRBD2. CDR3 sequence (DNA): TGTGCCAGCAGTACTTTCGTTTATCGGACTAGCGTAACCTACGAGCAGTACTTC. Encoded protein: CASSTFVYRTSVTYEQYF.